This T cell receptor (beta chain) was retrieved from a study of shared clonotypes between healthy human individuals. Both subsets, CD45RA+ naive and CD45RA-negative memory, were split from the CD4+ cells. The protocol was immunoSEQ multiplex PCR, while the TCRdb copy is restricted to in-frame clones and leaves out a portion. The sample has some 1.5 million clones, 95% to 99% seen once. The length of the CDR3 is 14 residues. The V gene lost 7 bases and the J gene lost 8 bases, with 18 bases spanning the gap. Germline V CDR1 and CDR2: MDHEN, SYDVKM. V gene TRBV28 combines with J gene TRBJ1-5, with D unclear. This clonotype was sampled from a man younger than 45 in good health. Sequences were obtained from naive CD4+ T cells sorted from blood. Subset described: CD45RA+ positively selected. DNA for the CDR3: TGTGCCAGCACCCCTGGGTTGAGTGAGGAGCCCCAGCATTTT. Its translation: CASTPGLSEEPQHF.